The clone carrying this T cell receptor (beta chain) was seen many times. Antigen unknown. The data belong to a study of neurological immune-mediated disorders. The study, taken as a whole, reports: CDR3 amino acid sequences of expanded clones were not shared across subjects, a result suggesting private repertoires in all groups.

The time point here: technical triplicate 1. The ends were cut back, 3 bases at V and 13 bases at J, with 21 bases in the middle. The V gene's germline CDR1 is SQVTM and CDR2 ANQGSEA. This CDR3 comprises 13 residues. TCRdb called the 5' RACE reads again in MiXCR, with one record for every CDR3 protein. This sample has 30,000 to 40,000 distinct CDR3 sequences, with around 10% found just once. Sequencing used PBMCs. The receptor was derived from a man aged 60 to 69 with HTLV-1-associated myelopathy (HAM/TSP). The genes are TRBV29-1 and TRBJ2-5; D is possibly TRBD1 (6 bases). The CDR3 spells CSVESATDSPLYF. CDR3 bases: TGCAGCGTTGAGTCCGCTACGGACAGCCCTCTGTACTTC.